The present T cell receptor (beta chain) was sequenced within a study of regulatory T cells in long-lasting Graves disease. Arm-PCR of CDR3 regions with iRepertoire HTBI primers generated TCR beta libraries. MiXCR, applied by TCRdb to the multiplex PCR reads, yields one record per CDR3 protein. The sample shows roughly 300,000 distinct CDR3 sequences, around a fifth of them seen only once. Time point indicated: persistent/refractory GD, antithyroid drugs over 5 years with positive TRAb. PBMC RNA served as the TCR library source. Study results and caveats: Those with persistent disease had in common more public clonotypes (about 3,000) than new patients (approximately 920).

CDR1 and CDR2 (germline): WNHNN, SYGVQD (reference sequence). V gave up 5 bases and J gave up 1 base; unmatched junction bases: 7. The CDR3 spans 16 residues. Worth noting for this clonotype: What it recognizes is unknown.

This specimen was peripheral blood mononuclear cells (PBMCs), taken when the disease was refractory, from a patient treated with antithyroid drugs. This clonotype was sampled from a female donor with Graves disease. This sequence joins TRBV10-1 and TRBJ1-5; 8 bases are shared with TRBD1. In DNA, the CDR3 is TGCGCCAGCAGTTCCCAGGGGGCGCAAAGCAATCAGCCCCAGCATTTT. This translates into CASSSQGAQSNQPQHF.